Given below is one T cell receptor (beta chain) in context. This CDR3 region has 16 residues. The germline V gene encodes CDR1 DFQATT and CDR2 SNEGSKA (reference sequence). V was shortened by 0 bases and J by 6 bases, with 17 bases between the two germline ends. These data are taken from a study of blood T cells in healthy people across ages. The people who gave samples were healthy Caucasians from Russia, aged roughly 6 to 95. Samples each had at least 6 micrograms of total RNA extracted. A second PCR, run for about 6 to 11 cycles, used a sample-barcoded 5' primer plus a J-beta primer mix. Each cDNA molecule carried a tag from a template-switch adaptor that contained 12 random nucleotides. One entry per CDR3 protein results from TCRdb running MiXCR on the 5' RACE reads. Here the sample spans more than 800,000 distinct CDR3 sequences, 40% to 55% being singletons.

The sequencing sample was made of blood. The chain combines TRBV20-1 with TRBJ2-2; no firm D call. The sequence was collected from a woman between 55 and 75 years old in good health. The CDR3 nucleotides are TGCAGTGCTAGAGATCTAGTCCGGGTGGCAGCCGGGGAGCTGTTTTTT. Translated: CSARDLVRVAAGELFF.